The rows below give T cell receptor beta chains drawn from one sample of a study of beta chain features in type 1 diabetes. The protocol was immunoSEQ multiplex PCR, while the TCRdb copy is restricted to in-frame clones and leaves out a portion. The sample lists a few hundred thousand clones, roughly an eighth occurring once. Sequenced: naive CD4+ T cells from blood. These receptor sequences come from a man younger than 45 with type 1 diabetes. Both conserved end residues are part of each CDR3. The D gene is left open where the match is weak. Rows give clone size only sometimes, using once, few, many, or a class for an expanded clone.

j_call: TRBJ1-5
cdr3_length: 15
v_call: TRBV19
clone_size: few
d_call: TRBD1
cdr3_nt: TGTGCCAGTAGTACTGGACAGGGGCCCTTTCAGCCCCAGCATTTT
cdr3_aa: CASSTGQGPFQPQHF

j_call: TRBJ2-1
cdr3_length: 13
v_call: TRBV18
clone_size: NA
d_call: NA
cdr3_nt: TGTGCCAGCTCATCGGGACTCCACAATGAGCAGTTCTTC
cdr3_aa: CASSSGLHNEQFF

j_call: TRBJ2-3
cdr3_length: 14
v_call: TRBV5-1
clone_size: NA
d_call: NA
cdr3_nt: TGCGCCAGCAGCTTGGACAGGGCGACAGATACGCAGTATTTT
cdr3_aa: CASSLDRATDTQYF

j_call: TRBJ2-1
cdr3_length: 13
v_call: TRBV5-4
clone_size: few
d_call: NA
cdr3_nt: TGTGCCAGCAGCTTGGACGGGATTTTTGAGCAGTTCTTC
cdr3_aa: CASSLDGIFEQFF

j_call: TRBJ2-5
cdr3_length: 14
v_call: TRBV5-1
clone_size: few
d_call: NA
cdr3_nt: TGCGCCAGCAGCTTGGGAGGAAGCGGGGAGACCCAGTACTTC
cdr3_aa: CASSLGGSGETQYF

j_call: TRBJ2-1
cdr3_length: 15
v_call: TRBV9
clone_size: NA
d_call: TRBD2
cdr3_nt: TGTGCCAGCAGCGTAGATACTAGCGGGATAGTTGAGCAGTTCTTC
cdr3_aa: CASSVDTSGIVEQFF

j_call: TRBJ1-1
cdr3_length: 13
v_call: TRBV29-1
clone_size: NA
d_call: TRBD1
cdr3_nt: TGCAGCGTGGGGACAGGTGTTGGCACTGAAGCTTTCTTT
cdr3_aa: CSVGTGVGTEAFF

j_call: TRBJ2-1
cdr3_length: 17
v_call: TRBV7-2
clone_size: NA
d_call: TRBD2
cdr3_nt: TGTGCCAGCAGCTTAGCCCCTAGCGGGGCATCCTACAATGAGCAGTTCTTC
cdr3_aa: CASSLAPSGASYNEQFF

j_call: TRBJ1-1
cdr3_length: 14
v_call: TRBV5-1
clone_size: few
d_call: NA
cdr3_nt: TGCGCCAGCAGCTCCATGAGGGGGGGCCCCGAAGCTTTCTTT
cdr3_aa: CASSSMRGGPEAFF

j_call: TRBJ1-3
cdr3_length: 14
v_call: TRBV18
clone_size: NA
d_call: NA
cdr3_nt: TGTGCCAGCTCACCAAACGGCTCTGGAAACACCATATATTTT
cdr3_aa: CASSPNGSGNTIYF

j_call: TRBJ1-5
cdr3_length: 13
v_call: TRBV2
clone_size: NA
d_call: NA
cdr3_nt: TGTGCCAGCCGGGAAGCTTGGAGTCAGCCCCAGCATTTT
cdr3_aa: CASREAWSQPQHF

j_call: TRBJ1-2
cdr3_length: 16
v_call: TRBV2
clone_size: NA
d_call: NA
cdr3_nt: TGTGCCAGCAGTGAAGGACTCCTGATAGGCCCCTATGGCTACACCTTC
cdr3_aa: CASSEGLLIGPYGYTF

j_call: TRBJ1-5
cdr3_length: 16
v_call: TRBV28
clone_size: NA
d_call: NA
cdr3_nt: TGTGCCAGCAGTCGCGCAGGCACATATAGCAATCAGCCCCAGCATTTT
cdr3_aa: CASSRAGTYSNQPQHF

j_call: TRBJ2-1
cdr3_length: 16
v_call: TRBV9
clone_size: NA
d_call: NA
cdr3_nt: TGTGCCAGCAGCGTAGGGGGGAGACTAGCCTACAATGAGCAGTTCTTC
cdr3_aa: CASSVGGRLAYNEQFF

j_call: TRBJ1-1
cdr3_length: 14
v_call: TRBV6-4
clone_size: few
d_call: TRBD1
cdr3_nt: TGTGCCAGCAGTGACGGGACAGAGAACACTGAAGCTTTCTTT
cdr3_aa: CASSDGTENTEAFF

j_call: TRBJ2-7
cdr3_length: 16
v_call: TRBV11-2
clone_size: NA
d_call: TRBD2
cdr3_nt: TGTGCCAGCAGTCCGGGCCTAGCGGGAGATTACTACGAGCAGTACTTC
cdr3_aa: CASSPGLAGDYYEQYF

j_call: TRBJ2-2
cdr3_length: 16
v_call: TRBV19
clone_size: NA
d_call: TRBD1
cdr3_nt: TGTGCCAGTAGTTCTCCGGGACAGGGACTGACCGGGGAGCTGTTTTTT
cdr3_aa: CASSSPGQGLTGELFF

j_call: TRBJ1-5
cdr3_length: 13
v_call: TRBV5-1
clone_size: NA
d_call: NA
cdr3_nt: TGCGCCAGCAGCTTAGCAGGGGATCAGCCCCAGCATTTT
cdr3_aa: CASSLAGDQPQHF

j_call: TRBJ2-1
cdr3_length: 15
v_call: TRBV5-6
clone_size: NA
d_call: NA
cdr3_nt: TGTGCCAGCAGCTTGGTCGACGGGAGACGGAATGAGCAGTTCTTC
cdr3_aa: CASSLVDGRRNEQFF

j_call: TRBJ2-1
cdr3_length: 13
v_call: TRBV27
clone_size: NA
d_call: NA
cdr3_nt: TGTGCCAGCATAGGGCCGGGGAACAATGAGCAGTTCTTC
cdr3_aa: CASIGPGNNEQFF

j_call: TRBJ2-1
cdr3_length: 14
v_call: TRBV7-9
clone_size: NA
d_call: TRBD2
cdr3_nt: TGTGCCAGCGGGACTAGCGGGGGCTACAATGAGCAGTTCTTC
cdr3_aa: CASGTSGGYNEQFF

j_call: TRBJ2-5
cdr3_length: 15
v_call: TRBV18
clone_size: few
d_call: NA
cdr3_nt: TGTGCCAGCTCACCACCGGGGCGGATCGGAGAGACCCAGTACTTC
cdr3_aa: CASSPPGRIGETQYF

j_call: TRBJ2-5
cdr3_length: 13
v_call: TRBV5-1
clone_size: NA
d_call: NA
cdr3_nt: TGCGCCACTAGGGGATCCAATGGGGAGACCCAGTACTTC
cdr3_aa: CATRGSNGETQYF

j_call: TRBJ2-1
cdr3_length: 15
v_call: TRBV11-2
clone_size: NA
d_call: TRBD2
cdr3_nt: TGTGCCAGCAGCTTAGAACTAGCGGGAGTCAATGAGCAGTTCTTC
cdr3_aa: CASSLELAGVNEQFF

j_call: TRBJ2-3
cdr3_length: 15
v_call: TRBV2
clone_size: NA
d_call: NA
cdr3_nt: TGTGCCAGCAGTGAAGTGTTTGGCAGCACAGATACGCAGTATTTT
cdr3_aa: CASSEVFGSTDTQYF

j_call: TRBJ2-3
cdr3_length: 15
v_call: TRBV7-2
clone_size: NA
d_call: TRBD2
cdr3_nt: TGTGCCAGCAGCTTAGCGGCGGGAGGAACAGATACGCAGTATTTT
cdr3_aa: CASSLAAGGTDTQYF

j_call: TRBJ2-2
cdr3_length: 15
v_call: TRBV4-2
clone_size: NA
d_call: TRBD1
cdr3_nt: TGTGCCAGCAGCCAAGCTGGACAGGGATTCGGGGAGCTGTTTTTT
cdr3_aa: CASSQAGQGFGELFF

j_call: TRBJ2-7
cdr3_length: 11
v_call: TRBV28
clone_size: NA
d_call: NA
cdr3_nt: TGTGCCAGCAGTTTGCAGGACGAGCAGTACTTC
cdr3_aa: CASSLQDEQYF

j_call: TRBJ2-2
cdr3_length: 15
v_call: TRBV11-2
clone_size: few
d_call: TRBD2
cdr3_nt: TGTGCCAGCAGCTCACTAGCGGGCGGGGTGAGGGAGCTGTTTTTT
cdr3_aa: CASSSLAGGVRELFF

j_call: TRBJ2-7
cdr3_length: 14
v_call: TRBV30
clone_size: NA
d_call: NA
cdr3_nt: TGTGCCTGGAGTGTAGGAGGGGAGAAGGTGGAGCAGTACTTC
cdr3_aa: CAWSVGGEKVEQYF

j_call: TRBJ2-1
cdr3_length: 13
v_call: TRBV10-3
clone_size: NA
d_call: TRBD2
cdr3_nt: TGTGCCAGCGGCGGGAGCTCCTACAATGAGCAGTTCTTC
cdr3_aa: CASGGSSYNEQFF

j_call: TRBJ2-1
cdr3_length: 14
v_call: TRBV15
clone_size: few
d_call: NA
cdr3_nt: TGTGCCACCAGCAGAGATCAGACAGGAGAGGAGCAGTTCTTC
cdr3_aa: CATSRDQTGEEQFF

j_call: TRBJ2-7
cdr3_length: 13
v_call: TRBV10-3
clone_size: few
d_call: NA
cdr3_nt: TGTGCCATCTGGGACGGGGGAGGACACGAGCAGTACTTC
cdr3_aa: CAIWDGGGHEQYF

j_call: TRBJ2-1
cdr3_length: 16
v_call: TRBV2
clone_size: NA
d_call: NA
cdr3_nt: TGTGCCAGCAGCCGGGGTCTGGGTAGCGGAGACAATGAGCAGTTCTTC
cdr3_aa: CASSRGLGSGDNEQFF

j_call: TRBJ1-1
cdr3_length: 15
v_call: TRBV7-6
clone_size: few
d_call: NA
cdr3_nt: TGTGCCAGCAGCTTAGTGGCTCAAGGAGACACTGAAGCTTTCTTT
cdr3_aa: CASSLVAQGDTEAFF

j_call: TRBJ1-4
cdr3_length: 14
v_call: TRBV4-2
clone_size: few
d_call: TRBD1
cdr3_nt: TGTGCCAGCAGCCGGGACAGAACTAATGAAAAACTGTTTTTT
cdr3_aa: CASSRDRTNEKLFF